This TCR beta chain was recovered during a study of OX40 agonist ivuxolimab in advanced cancers. Trimming took 2 bases from V and 3 from J, leaving 9 bases between them. CDR3 length equals 14 residues. Germline V lookup: CDR1 MDHEN, CDR2 SYDVKM. Produced via immunoSEQ multiplex PCR; TCRdb's table is partial and in-frame only. This sample has 100,000 or so clones, with 80% to 95% found just once. The sample here was CD4+ or CD8+ T cells sorted from blood, taken in a trial of the OX40 agonist ivuxolimab. The chain is built from TRBV28 and TRBJ2-3, with a weak D call TRBD1 (5 bases). The receptor was isolated from an adult with an advanced solid tumor such as melanoma, head and neck, liver or kidney cancer. The CDR3 coding sequence is TGTGCCAGCAGTTTAACAGGTGGAACAGATACGCAGTATTTT. Its translation is CASSLTGGTDTQYF.